This T cell receptor (beta chain) was sequenced in a study of a mutant IDH1 vaccine in newly diagnosed glioma. Study results and caveats: Top-clonotype changes in peripheral T cells seemed unrelated to pseudoprogression.

Details on this clone: Its specificity is unknown.

Libraries were prepared by immunoSEQ multiplex PCR; TCRdb keeps only in-frame clonotypes and omits some of them. In the table there are 40,000 to 45,000 clones, about 83% of which are singletons. This sample's time point: week 35, safety follow-up. Vaccination used 300 ug of mutant IDH1 20-mer peptide per dose, with topical imiquimod. The sequence derives from a woman between 45 and 60 years old with glioma. The sequenced sample was PBMCs, obtained from a glioma patient whose treatment included an IDH1 peptide vaccine.

CDR3 DNA: TGTGCCAGCACGCGCCTCCCAACTAATGAAAAACTGTTTTTT. Its translation: CASTRLPTNEKLFF. J is TRBJ1-4 and V is TRBV6-1; no firm D call. V lost 7 bases to trimming and J lost 0 bases, with 9 bases between them. CDR3 length: 14 residues. The germline V gene has CDR1 MNHNS and CDR2 SASEGT.